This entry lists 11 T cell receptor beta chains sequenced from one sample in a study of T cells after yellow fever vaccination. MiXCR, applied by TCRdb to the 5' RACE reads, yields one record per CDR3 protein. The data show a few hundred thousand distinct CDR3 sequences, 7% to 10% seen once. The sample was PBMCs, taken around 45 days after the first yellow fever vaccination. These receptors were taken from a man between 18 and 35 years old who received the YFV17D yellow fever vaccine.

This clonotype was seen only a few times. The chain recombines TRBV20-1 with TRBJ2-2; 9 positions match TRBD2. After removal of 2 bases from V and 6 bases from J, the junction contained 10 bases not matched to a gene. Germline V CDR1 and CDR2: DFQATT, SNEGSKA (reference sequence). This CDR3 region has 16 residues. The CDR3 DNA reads TGCAGTGCTAGACCCGCAGCGGGGGGAGGTCCCGGGGAGCTGTTTTTT. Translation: CSARPAAGGGPGELFF.

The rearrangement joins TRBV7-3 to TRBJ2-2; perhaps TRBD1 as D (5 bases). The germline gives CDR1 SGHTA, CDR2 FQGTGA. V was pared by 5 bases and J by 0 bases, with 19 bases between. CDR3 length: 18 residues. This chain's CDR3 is CASSPRLGRGTNTGELFF. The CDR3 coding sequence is TGTGCCAGCAGCCCGCGACTGGGGCGCGGTACGAACACCGGGGAGCTGTTTTTT.

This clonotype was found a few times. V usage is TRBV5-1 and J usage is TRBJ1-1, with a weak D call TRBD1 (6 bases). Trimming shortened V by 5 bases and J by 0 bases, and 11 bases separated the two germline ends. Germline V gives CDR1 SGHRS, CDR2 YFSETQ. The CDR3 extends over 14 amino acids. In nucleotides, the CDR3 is TGCGCCAGCAGTCATGGACAGATGAACACTGAAGCTTTCTTT. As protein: CASSHGQMNTEAFF.

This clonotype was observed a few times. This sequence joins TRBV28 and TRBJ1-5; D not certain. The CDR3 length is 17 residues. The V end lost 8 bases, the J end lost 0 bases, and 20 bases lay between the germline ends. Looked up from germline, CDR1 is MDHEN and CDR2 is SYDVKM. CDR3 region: CASGSTWESSSNQPQHF. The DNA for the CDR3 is TGTGCCAGCGGCAGTACATGGGAATCATCTAGCAATCAGCCCCAGCATTTT.

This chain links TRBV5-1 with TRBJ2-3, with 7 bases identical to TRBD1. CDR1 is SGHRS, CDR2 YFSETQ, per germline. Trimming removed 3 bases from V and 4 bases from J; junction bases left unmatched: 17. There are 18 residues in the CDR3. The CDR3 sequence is CASSSNPQKTGHADTQYF. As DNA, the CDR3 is TGCGCCAGCAGCTCCAACCCCCAAAAGACAGGGCATGCAGATACGCAGTATTTT.

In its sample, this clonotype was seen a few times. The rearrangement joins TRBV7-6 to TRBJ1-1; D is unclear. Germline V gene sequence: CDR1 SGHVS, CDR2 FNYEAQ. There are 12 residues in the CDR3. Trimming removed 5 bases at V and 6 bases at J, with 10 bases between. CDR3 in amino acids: CASSPTSAEAFF. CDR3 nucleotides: TGTGCCAGCAGCCCGACCAGCGCTGAAGCTTTCTTT.

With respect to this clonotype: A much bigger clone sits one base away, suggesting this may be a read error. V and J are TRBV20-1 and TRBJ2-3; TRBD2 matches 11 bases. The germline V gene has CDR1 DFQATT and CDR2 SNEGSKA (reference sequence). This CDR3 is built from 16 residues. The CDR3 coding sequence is TGCTGTGCTATTGGACTAGCGGGTACTAGCACAGATACGCAGTATTTT. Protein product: CCAIGLAGTSTDTQYF.

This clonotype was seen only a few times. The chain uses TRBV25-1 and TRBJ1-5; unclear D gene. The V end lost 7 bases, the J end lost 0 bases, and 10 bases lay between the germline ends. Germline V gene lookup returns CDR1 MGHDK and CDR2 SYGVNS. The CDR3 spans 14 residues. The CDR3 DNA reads TGTGCCAGCACGGACGGAGATAGCAATCAGCCCCAGCATTTT. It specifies CASTDGDSNQPQHF.

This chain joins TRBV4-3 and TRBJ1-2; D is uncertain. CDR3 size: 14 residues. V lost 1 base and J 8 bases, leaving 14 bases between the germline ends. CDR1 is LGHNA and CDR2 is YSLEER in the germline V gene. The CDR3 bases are TGCGCCAGCAGCCAAGGGGCCGCGACCCTCGGCTACACCTTC. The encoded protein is CASSQGAATLGYTF.

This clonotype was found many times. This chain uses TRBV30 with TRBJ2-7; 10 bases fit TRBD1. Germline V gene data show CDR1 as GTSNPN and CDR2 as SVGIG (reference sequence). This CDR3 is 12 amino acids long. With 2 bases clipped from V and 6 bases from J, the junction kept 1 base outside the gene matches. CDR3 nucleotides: TGTGCCTGGAGTAGGACAGGGGGCGAGCAGTACTTC. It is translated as CAWSRTGGEQYF. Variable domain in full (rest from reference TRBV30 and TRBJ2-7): SQTIHQWPATLVQPVGSPLSLECTVEGTSNPNLYWYRQAAGRGLQLLFYSVGIGQISSEVPQNLSASRPQDRQFILSSKKLLLSDSGFYLCAWSRTGGEQYFGPGTRLTVT.

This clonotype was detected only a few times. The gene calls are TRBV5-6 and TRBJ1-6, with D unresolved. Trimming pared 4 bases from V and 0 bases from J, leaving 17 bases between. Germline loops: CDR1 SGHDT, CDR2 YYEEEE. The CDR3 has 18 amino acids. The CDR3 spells CASSPPGPRNSYNSPLHF. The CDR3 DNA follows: TGTGCCAGCAGCCCACCGGGTCCACGAAACTCCTATAATTCACCCCTCCACTTT.